This TCR beta chain was identified during a study of blood T cell repertoires in COVID-19. Individuals aged about 18 to 100 years were recruited from fewer than 30 US areas. Donors were grouped by their self-reported clinical history. The protocol was immunoSEQ multiplex PCR, while the TCRdb copy is restricted to in-frame clones and leaves out a portion. Of about 390,000 clones detected, just under 90% appear once; the ten largest clones hold about a tenth. The CDR3 sequence is 17 residues long. From germline, CDR1 is MGHRA and CDR2 YSYEKL. V lost 4 bases to trimming and J lost 3 bases; unmatched junction nucleotides: 13.

This sequence was found in a woman between 45 and 60 years old who had recovered from COVID-19. The material sequenced was PBMCs or T cells enriched from blood (not recorded which). The chain joins TRBV4-1 to TRBJ1-2; 8 positions agree with TRBD1. The CDR3 nucleotides are TGCGCCAGCAGCCTTAATGAGGACAGGGCCGGAGACTATGGCTACACCTTC. The encoded protein is CASSLNEDRAGDYGYTF.